A selection of T cell receptor beta chains follows, all from one sample in a study of shared T cell receptors in the human thymus. The data were produced by immunoSEQ multiplex PCR, yet TCRdb's version contains in-frame clones alone and is incomplete. The repertoire holds over 450,000 clones, with 75% to 80% as singletons. Separately, the same data were catalogued under a study of human thymus T cells.

Source material: thymocytes. The receptor set was obtained from a boy in the first two years of life with a congenital heart defect. The CDR3 runs from the conserved cysteine through the conserved F or W. A D gene is named only where the DNA matches it firmly. Clone size appears in some rows only: once, few, many, or a class for an expanded clone.

CDR3aa: CASNGTSDGTGELFF
CDR3nt: TGCGCCAGCAACGGGACTAGCGACGGCACCGGGGAGCTGTTTTTT
abundance: .
v_gene: TRBV5-1
j_gene: TRBJ2-2
d_gene: TRBD2

CDR3aa: CASSPRAGGRYGYTF
CDR3nt: TGTGCCAGCTCACCGCGGGCAGGGGGCCGCTATGGCTACACCTTC
abundance: .
v_gene: TRBV18
j_gene: TRBJ1-2
d_gene: TRBD1

CDR3aa: CASSDTSGVIYGYTF
CDR3nt: TGTGCCAGCAGTGATACATCAGGGGTTATCTATGGCTACACCTTC
abundance: .
v_gene: TRBV6-4
j_gene: TRBJ1-2
d_gene: .

CDR3aa: CASTLGEGADQPQHF
CDR3nt: TGTGCCAGCACCCTGGGGGAGGGAGCCGATCAGCCCCAGCATTTT
abundance: .
v_gene: TRBV21-1
j_gene: TRBJ1-5
d_gene: .

CDR3aa: CASSLEGRGSNEQFF
CDR3nt: TGCGCCAGCAGCTTGGAGGGCAGGGGGAGCAATGAGCAGTTCTTC
abundance: .
v_gene: TRBV5-1
j_gene: TRBJ2-1
d_gene: TRBD1

CDR3aa: CASSEAGAGELFF
CDR3nt: TGTGCCAGCAGTGAAGCGGGGGCAGGGGAGCTGTTTTTT
abundance: .
v_gene: TRBV6-1
j_gene: TRBJ2-2
d_gene: .

CDR3aa: CASSLPGDEQYF
CDR3nt: TGTGCCAGCAGTTTACCGGGGGACGAGCAGTACTTC
abundance: .
v_gene: TRBV27
j_gene: TRBJ2-7
d_gene: .

CDR3aa: CASTGGSGETQYF
CDR3nt: TGTGCCAGCACTGGTGGTAGCGGAGAGACCCAGTACTTC
abundance: once
v_gene: TRBV2
j_gene: TRBJ2-5
d_gene: .

CDR3aa: CASSQDDRGSSYEQYF
CDR3nt: TGTGCCAGCAGCCAGGACGACAGGGGCTCCTCCTACGAGCAGTACTTC
abundance: .
v_gene: TRBV4-2
j_gene: TRBJ2-7
d_gene: TRBD1

CDR3aa: CSAQQGEDQPQHF
CDR3nt: TGCAGCGCCCAACAGGGTGAAGATCAGCCCCAGCATTTT
abundance: .
v_gene: TRBV29-1
j_gene: TRBJ1-5
d_gene: .

CDR3aa: CASGASPGYEQYF
CDR3nt: TGTGCTAGTGGTGCCAGTCCGGGCTACGAGCAGTACTTC
abundance: .
v_gene: TRBV12-5
j_gene: TRBJ2-7
d_gene: .

CDR3aa: CASSDPRSTDTQYF
CDR3nt: TGTGCCAGCAGTGACCCGAGATCCACAGATACGCAGTATTTT
abundance: .
v_gene: TRBV6-1
j_gene: TRBJ2-3
d_gene: .

CDR3aa: CASSIGLAEETQYF
CDR3nt: TGTGCCAGCAGCATTGGACTAGCGGAAGAGACCCAGTACTTC
abundance: .
v_gene: TRBV7-2
j_gene: TRBJ2-5
d_gene: TRBD2

CDR3aa: CASSQEKAGGYEQYF
CDR3nt: TGCGCCAGCAGCCAGGAGAAAGCGGGAGGTTACGAGCAGTACTTC
abundance: .
v_gene: TRBV4-1
j_gene: TRBJ2-7
d_gene: TRBD2

CDR3aa: CASPRGGGSLGTQYF
CDR3nt: TGTGCCAGTCCTAGGGGGGGCGGGAGCTTAGGTACGCAGTATTTT
abundance: .
v_gene: TRBV19
j_gene: TRBJ2-3
d_gene: .

CDR3aa: CASSVRARGCQPQHF
CDR3nt: TGTGCCAGCAGTGTACGAGCGCGAGGTTGCCAGCCCCAGCATTTT
abundance: .
v_gene: TRBV28
j_gene: TRBJ1-5
d_gene: .

CDR3aa: CAWSDRRSYGYTF
CDR3nt: TGTGCCTGGAGCGACAGGCGGTCCTATGGCTACACCTTC
abundance: .
v_gene: TRBV30
j_gene: TRBJ1-2
d_gene: .

CDR3aa: CASRSAPGGTGELFF
CDR3nt: TGTGCCAGCCGCTCGGCACCTGGGGGGACCGGGGAGCTGTTTTTT
abundance: .
v_gene: TRBV6-1
j_gene: TRBJ2-2
d_gene: .

CDR3aa: CASSLPRGMYEQYF
CDR3nt: TGTGCCAGCAGCTTACCCAGGGGGATGTACGAGCAGTACTTC
abundance: .
v_gene: TRBV5-5
j_gene: TRBJ2-7
d_gene: TRBD1

CDR3aa: CASSPDRDRFSYEQYF
CDR3nt: TGTGCCAGCAGCCCGGACCGGGACAGGTTCTCCTACGAGCAGTACTTC
abundance: .
v_gene: TRBV28
j_gene: TRBJ2-7
d_gene: TRBD1

CDR3aa: CASSFGQGYTGELFF
CDR3nt: TGTGCCAGCAGCTTCGGACAGGGATACACCGGGGAGCTGTTTTTT
abundance: .
v_gene: TRBV7-9
j_gene: TRBJ2-2
d_gene: TRBD1

CDR3aa: CASRLGQEPHPMPQYF
CDR3nt: TGCGCCAGCAGGTTGGGACAGGAACCCCACCCCATGCCGCAGTATTTT
abundance: few
v_gene: TRBV5-1
j_gene: TRBJ2-3
d_gene: TRBD1

CDR3aa: CASTPARRMTDTQYF
CDR3nt: TGTGCCAGCACCCCCGCGCGGCGAATGACAGATACGCAGTATTTT
abundance: .
v_gene: TRBV28
j_gene: TRBJ2-3
d_gene: .

CDR3aa: CSAVRSGRETQYF
CDR3nt: TGCAGCGCCGTGCGTAGCGGGAGGGAGACCCAGTACTTC
abundance: .
v_gene: TRBV29-1
j_gene: TRBJ2-5
d_gene: TRBD2

CDR3aa: CASSTDRNNEKLFF
CDR3nt: TGTGCCAGCTCCACGGACAGAAATAATGAAAAACTGTTTTTT
abundance: .
v_gene: TRBV18
j_gene: TRBJ1-4
d_gene: .

CDR3aa: CASSLPTGDSNQPQHF
CDR3nt: TGTGCCAGCAGCTTGCCGACAGGGGATAGCAATCAGCCCCAGCATTTT
abundance: .
v_gene: TRBV7-2
j_gene: TRBJ1-5
d_gene: TRBD1

CDR3aa: CASSESHRTYEQYF
CDR3nt: TGCGCCAGCAGTGAGTCTCACAGAACCTACGAGCAGTACTTC
abundance: .
v_gene: TRBV10-1
j_gene: TRBJ2-7
d_gene: .

CDR3aa: CASSGEVLPQGQYF
CDR3nt: TGTGCCAGCAGTGGTGAGGTCCTCCCCCAGGGGCAGTACTTC
abundance: .
v_gene: TRBV6-1
j_gene: TRBJ2-7
d_gene: .

CDR3aa: CASSLQGLNQPQHF
CDR3nt: TGTGCCAGCTCACTACAGGGATTGAATCAGCCCCAGCATTTT
abundance: .
v_gene: TRBV18
j_gene: TRBJ1-5
d_gene: .

CDR3aa: CASSRTGDYEQYF
CDR3nt: TGTGCCAGCAGCAGAACAGGGGACTACGAGCAGTACTTC
abundance: once
v_gene: TRBV7-9
j_gene: TRBJ2-7
d_gene: TRBD1

CDR3aa: CASSPQTSSAYNEQFF
CDR3nt: TGTGCCAGCAGTCCCCAGACTAGTTCAGCGTACAATGAGCAGTTCTTC
abundance: .
v_gene: TRBV27
j_gene: TRBJ2-1
d_gene: .

CDR3aa: CASNPGGPYNEQFF
CDR3nt: TGTGCCAGTAATCCGGGAGGGCCTTACAATGAGCAGTTCTTC
abundance: .
v_gene: TRBV19
j_gene: TRBJ2-1
d_gene: TRBD2

CDR3aa: CASSIGLASSYNEQFF
CDR3nt: TGTGCCAGTAGTATTGGACTGGCGAGCTCCTACAATGAGCAGTTCTTC
abundance: .
v_gene: TRBV19
j_gene: TRBJ2-1
d_gene: .

CDR3aa: CASSFGLAGVRETQYF
CDR3nt: TGTGCCAGCAGTTTTGGGCTAGCGGGAGTACGAGAGACCCAGTACTTC
abundance: few
v_gene: TRBV28
j_gene: TRBJ2-5
d_gene: TRBD2

CDR3aa: CASSSLGGRTNEQYF
CDR3nt: TGTGCCAGCAGCTCCTTGGGCGGGAGGACGAACGAGCAGTACTTC
abundance: .
v_gene: TRBV7-2
j_gene: TRBJ2-7
d_gene: TRBD2

CDR3aa: CAISESPPPGSEETQYF
CDR3nt: TGTGCCATCAGTGAGTCCCCGCCCCCGGGGTCGGAAGAGACCCAGTACTTC
abundance: few
v_gene: TRBV10-3
j_gene: TRBJ2-5
d_gene: .

CDR3aa: CASSRRDEQYF
CDR3nt: TGTGCCAGCAGCAGGAGGGACGAGCAGTACTTC
abundance: .
v_gene: TRBV25-1
j_gene: TRBJ2-7
d_gene: .

CDR3aa: CASSPTPGLAGNHNEQFF
CDR3nt: TGCGCCAGCAGCCCAACCCCTGGACTAGCGGGTAACCACAATGAGCAGTTCTTC
abundance: .
v_gene: TRBV4-1
j_gene: TRBJ2-1
d_gene: TRBD2

CDR3aa: CASNEDRNYGYTF
CDR3nt: TGTGCCAGCAATGAGGACAGGAACTATGGCTACACCTTC
abundance: once
v_gene: TRBV2
j_gene: TRBJ1-2
d_gene: TRBD1

CDR3aa: CAWTGQGDEQFF
CDR3nt: TGTGCCTGGACTGGACAGGGCGATGAGCAGTTCTTC
abundance: .
v_gene: TRBV30
j_gene: TRBJ2-1
d_gene: TRBD1